Listed below are T cell receptor beta chains from one sample, sequenced in a study of cytomegalovirus exposure and HLA in healthy donors. TCRdb's copy holds only in-frame clones and misses some; the assay was immunoSEQ multiplex PCR. The sample lists about 130,000 clones, 80% occurring once. Sample: PBMCs. These receptors were taken from a man aged 25 to 40 in good health and CMV-seropositive. CDR3s include the opening cysteine and the closing phenylalanine or tryptophan. The order of the fields is clone size, J gene, CDR3 length, V gene, D gene, CDR3 protein, CDR3 DNA. D genes are given only for firm matches. Size is stated for part of the rows, as once, few or many counts, or as a class when the clone is expanded.

>few|TRBJ2-1|14|TRBV27|.
CASSSPGSYNEQFF
TGTGCCAGCAGCTCCCCCGGCTCCTACAATGAGCAGTTCTTC
>once|TRBJ1-3|15|TRBV9|.
CASSLTQGSGNTIYF
TGTGCCAGCAGCTTGACGCAGGGCTCTGGAAACACCATATATTTT
>few|TRBJ2-7|18|TRBV27|TRBD1
CASSPRHRTGITIYEQYF
TGTGCCAGCAGTCCCCGCCACCGGACAGGAATTACGATTTACGAGCAGTACTTC
>few|TRBJ2-3|16|TRBV30|TRBD2
CAWSPPGLAGGDTQYF
TGTGCCTGGAGTCCTCCGGGACTAGCGGGGGGGGATACGCAGTATTTT
>.|TRBJ1-1|17|TRBV13|.
CASSLEPGETRDTEAFF
TGTGCCAGCAGCCTAGAACCGGGGGAGACGAGGGACACTGAAGCTTTCTTT
>.|TRBJ2-2|16|TRBV5-6|TRBD1
CASSFSWTGGDGELFF
TGTGCCAGCAGCTTCAGTTGGACAGGCGGCGACGGGGAGCTGTTTTTT
>.|TRBJ2-7|15|TRBV5-1|TRBD1
CASSPPTGEAYEQYF
TGCGCCAGCAGCCCACCGACAGGGGAGGCGTACGAGCAGTACTTC
>.|TRBJ1-2|15|TRBV2|.
CASSDEGGVIYGYTF
TGTGCCAGCAGTGATGAGGGGGGGGTAATCTATGGCTACACCTTC
>.|TRBJ2-1|16|TRBV5-5|TRBD2
CASSLTTSGGWNEQFF
TGTGCCAGCAGCTTGACGACTAGCGGGGGGTGGAATGAGCAGTTCTTC
>.|TRBJ2-7|13|TRBV25-1|TRBD2
CASSKAGVDEQYF
TGTGCCAGCAGTAAAGCGGGGGTCGACGAGCAGTACTTC
>.|TRBJ2-5|15|TRBV4-1|.
CASSQDPLSLETQYF
TGCGCCAGCAGCCAAGATCCCCTCTCGTTGGAGACCCAGTACTTC
>once|TRBJ2-2|16|TRBV4-2|TRBD2
CASSPLAGGFAGELFF
TGTGCCAGCAGCCCCCTAGCGGGGGGTTTCGCCGGGGAGCTGTTTTTT
>.|TRBJ2-7|14|TRBV5-4|TRBD1
CASSLAGTAYEQYF
TGTGCCAGCAGCTTGGCCGGGACAGCCTACGAGCAGTACTTC
>.|TRBJ1-6|14|TRBV2|.
CASSEMAGLSPLHF
TGTGCCAGCAGTGAAATGGCAGGGCTTTCACCCCTCCACTTT
>.|TRBJ2-7|14|TRBV6-5|.
CASRGLGGTYEQYF
TGTGCCAGCAGGGGACTCGGGGGTACCTACGAGCAGTACTTC
>.|TRBJ1-5|15|TRBV19|.
CASNGQLYSNQPQHF
TGTGCCAGTAATGGACAGTTATATAGCAATCAGCCCCAGCATTTT
>.|TRBJ2-3|14|TRBV4-1|TRBD2
CASSPTSGTDTQYF
TGCGCCAGCAGCCCGACTAGCGGTACAGATACGCAGTATTTT
>.|TRBJ2-7|13|TRBV11-1|.
CASSLEQGYEQYF
TGTGCCAGCAGCTTAGAACAGGGCTACGAGCAGTACTTC
>.|TRBJ1-1|13|TRBV19|.
CASSVVRYTEAFF
TGTGCCAGTAGTGTCGTCAGGTACACTGAAGCTTTCTTT
>once|TRBJ1-2|15|TRBV27|TRBD1
CASSLTLQGAYGYTF
TGTGCCAGCAGTTTAACGTTGCAGGGGGCCTATGGCTACACCTTC
>.|TRBJ1-5|15|TRBV5-1|.
CASSPGGSLYQPQHF
TGCGCCAGCAGCCCGGGGGGATCCCTGTATCAGCCCCAGCATTTT
>.|TRBJ1-5|16|TRBV6-5|TRBD1
CASSYKGTGGSQPQHF
TGTGCCAGCAGTTACAAGGGGACAGGGGGCTCTCAGCCCCAGCATTTT
>.|TRBJ2-5|16|TRBV15|TRBD1
CATSNNRGLVGETQYF
TGTGCCACCAGCAACAACAGGGGGCTAGTTGGAGAGACCCAGTACTTC
>.|TRBJ2-4|15|TRBV6-1|.
CASSEYPETENIQYF
TGTGCCAGCAGTGAATACCCTGAGACAGAAAACATTCAGTACTTC
>.|TRBJ1-4|16|TRBV7-9|TRBD1
CASSFGTGGTNEKLFF
TGTGCCAGCAGCTTCGGGACAGGGGGAACTAATGAAAAACTGTTTTTT
>.|TRBJ2-5|15|TRBV6-5|TRBD2
CASSRGTSGGRTQYF
TGTGCCAGCAGTCGCGGGACTAGCGGGGGGAGGACCCAGTACTTC
>.|TRBJ1-5|13|TRBV27|.
CASSYREDQPQHF
TGTGCCAGCAGTTACCGGGAGGATCAGCCCCAGCATTTT
>.|TRBJ1-5|11|TRBV20-1|TRBD1
CSARQGAPQHF
TGCAGTGCTAGGCAGGGGGCACCCCAGCATTTT
>.|TRBJ2-7|13|TRBV5-1|.
CASSLARSYEQYF
TGCGCCAGCAGCTTGGCGCGCTCCTACGAGCAGTACTTC
>.|TRBJ2-7|16|TRBV29-1|.
CSVEDRGAGLRYEQYF
TGCAGCGTTGAAGATCGAGGTGCGGGGCTGCGGTACGAGCAGTACTTC
>.|TRBJ2-7|12|TRBV27|.
CASSLFGGEQYF
TGTGCCAGCAGTTTATTCGGGGGCGAGCAGTACTTC
>.|TRBJ1-5|13|TRBV9|.
CASSVASNQPQHF
TGTGCCAGCAGCGTAGCCTCGAATCAGCCCCAGCATTTT
>.|TRBJ2-5|15|TRBV6-1|.
CASSEAGGLQETQYF
TGTGCCAGCAGTGAAGCGGGCGGGCTACAAGAGACCCAGTACTTC
>.|TRBJ1-6|15|TRBV19|TRBD1
CASSTRQGRSSPLHF
TGTGCCAGTAGTACCCGACAGGGGAGGAGTTCACCCCTCCACTTT
>once|TRBJ1-2|16|TRBV5-5|.
CASSSKSGGHEYGYTF
TGTGCCAGCAGCTCAAAATCTGGGGGCCACGAATATGGCTACACCTTC
>.|TRBJ2-5|13|TRBV28|.
CASSFDRQETQYF
TGTGCCAGCAGTTTTGACAGGCAAGAGACCCAGTACTTC
>.|TRBJ1-2|15|TRBV7-3|TRBD1
CASSLGRDRVYGYTF
TGTGCCAGCAGCTTAGGCCGGGACAGAGTCTATGGCTACACCTTC
>.|TRBJ2-2|12|TRBV9|.
CASSVVAGELFF
TGTGCCAGCAGCGTGGTGGCAGGGGAGCTGTTTTTT
>.|TRBJ2-7|15|TRBV28|TRBD1
CASRKSPGQGYEQYF
TGTGCCAGCAGGAAATCGCCGGGACAGGGGTACGAGCAGTACTTC
>.|TRBJ2-3|15|TRBV7-3|TRBD2
CASSLVAGGTDTQYF
TGTGCCAGCAGCTTGGTAGCGGGGGGCACAGATACGCAGTATTTT
>.|TRBJ2-3|15|TRBV4-1|.
CASSQDGGPTDTQYF
TGCGCCAGCAGCCAAGATGGGGGCCCCACAGATACGCAGTATTTT
>.|TRBJ2-2|15|TRBV11-3|.
CASSSTGLNTGELFF
TGTGCCAGCAGCTCGACAGGTCTGAACACCGGGGAGCTGTTTTTT
>once|TRBJ1-4|16|TRBV6-1|.
CASSGPPGQPNEKLFF
TGTGCCAGCAGTGGACCCCCCGGACAGCCTAATGAAAAACTGTTTTTT
>.|TRBJ2-2|16|TRBV6-1|TRBD2
CASSESGGADSGELFF
TGTGCCAGCAGTGAGAGCGGGGGGGCCGATAGCGGGGAGCTGTTTTTT
>.|TRBJ2-7|14|TRBV28|TRBD2
CASSLSGGALEQYF
TGTGCCAGCAGTTTAAGCGGGGGGGCCCTCGAGCAGTACTTC
>.|TRBJ2-7|16|TRBV4-2|.
CASSQPRTGPSYEQYF
TGTGCCAGCAGCCAACCCCGAACAGGGCCATCCTACGAGCAGTACTTC
>.|TRBJ2-1|12|TRBV5-4|.
CASSLVSNEQFF
TGTGCCAGCAGCTTGGTCAGTAATGAGCAGTTCTTC
>.|TRBJ2-7|13|TRBV19|.
CASSISGQYEQYF
TGTGCCAGTAGTATAAGTGGCCAGTACGAGCAGTACTTC
>.|TRBJ2-3|15|TRBV14|TRBD2
CASSERGVSTDTQYF
TGTGCCAGCAGCGAGCGGGGGGTTAGCACAGATACGCAGTATTTT
>.|TRBJ2-2|12|TRBV7-3|.
CASSLDTGELFF
TGTGCCAGCAGCCTAGATACCGGGGAGCTGTTTTTT
>.|TRBJ1-1|11|TRBV10-2|.
CASQQTGEAFF
TGCGCCAGCCAACAGACAGGCGAAGCTTTCTTT
>.|TRBJ2-1|17|TRBV7-3|TRBD2
CASSFIAGDDSYNEQFF
TGTGCCAGCAGCTTTATAGCGGGGGATGACAGTTACAATGAGCAGTTCTTC
>.|TRBJ2-5|16|TRBV9|.
CASSSRGGGSVETQYF
TGTGCCAGCAGCTCGAGAGGGGGGGGATCCGTCGAGACCCAGTACTTC
>.|TRBJ1-4|15|TRBV7-9|TRBD1
CASSLTGQINEKLFF
TGTGCCAGCAGCTTAACGGGACAGATAAATGAAAAACTGTTTTTT
>few|TRBJ1-2|13|TRBV6-4|.
CASRRAGENGYTF
TGTGCCAGCAGACGGGCAGGGGAGAATGGCTACACCTTC
>few|TRBJ2-7|14|TRBV28|TRBD1
CASSFNRGKDEQYF
TGTGCCAGCAGTTTTAACAGGGGTAAAGACGAGCAGTACTTC